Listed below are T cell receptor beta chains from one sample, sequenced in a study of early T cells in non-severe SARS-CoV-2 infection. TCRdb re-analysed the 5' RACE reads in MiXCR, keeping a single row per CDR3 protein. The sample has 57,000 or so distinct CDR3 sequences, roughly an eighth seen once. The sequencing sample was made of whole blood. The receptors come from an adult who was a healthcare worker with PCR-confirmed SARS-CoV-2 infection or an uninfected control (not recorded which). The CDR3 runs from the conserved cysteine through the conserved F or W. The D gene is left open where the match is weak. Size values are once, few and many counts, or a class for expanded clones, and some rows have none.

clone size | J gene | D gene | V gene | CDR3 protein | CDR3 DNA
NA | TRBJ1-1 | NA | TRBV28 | CASRLQGAPEAFF | TGTGCCAGCAGACTACAGGGTGCGCCTGAAGCTTTCTTT
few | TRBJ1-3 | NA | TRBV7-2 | CASSLGPAGGFGNTIYF | TGTGCCAGCAGCTTAGGGCCGGCTGGGGGATTCGGAAACACCATATATTTT
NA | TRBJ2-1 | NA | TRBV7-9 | CASSFRVRDEQFF | TGTGCCAGCAGCTTCCGTGTGCGAGATGAGCAGTTCTTC
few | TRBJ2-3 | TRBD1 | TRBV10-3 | CAIKGQGASDTQYF | TGTGCCATCAAGGGACAGGGGGCGTCGGATACGCAGTATTTT
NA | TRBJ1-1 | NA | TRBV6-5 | CASSYSNLDTEAFF | TGTGCCAGCAGTTACTCGAATCTGGACACTGAAGCTTTCTTT
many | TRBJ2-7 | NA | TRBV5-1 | CASSLFGGAGSSYEQYF | TGCGCCAGCAGCTTGTTCGGAGGCGCGGGAAGCTCCTACGAGCAGTACTTC
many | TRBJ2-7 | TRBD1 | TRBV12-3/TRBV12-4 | CASTRDRFPYEQYF | TGTGCCAGCACTCGGGACAGGTTCCCCTACGAGCAGTACTTC
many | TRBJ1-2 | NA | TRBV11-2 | CASSFSGWAGEGYTF | TGTGCCAGCAGCTTTTCCGGCTGGGCAGGGGAAGGCTACACCTTC
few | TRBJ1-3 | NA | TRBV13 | CASSRRSTGAGNTIYF | TGTGCCAGCAGCAGACGATCGACAGGTGCTGGAAACACCATATATTTT
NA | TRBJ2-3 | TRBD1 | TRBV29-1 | CSVVTGVSTDTQYF | TGCAGCGTCGTGACAGGGGTTAGCACAGATACGCAGTATTTT
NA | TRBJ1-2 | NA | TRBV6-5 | CASSLLTGGGYTF | TGTGCCAGCAGTCTTCTCACCGGAGGAGGCTACACCTTC
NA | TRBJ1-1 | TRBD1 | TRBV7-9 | CASSETGDTEAFF | TGTGCCAGCAGCGAGACAGGGGACACTGAAGCTTTCTTT
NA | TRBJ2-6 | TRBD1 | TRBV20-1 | CSARDRFRSGANVLTF | TGCAGTGCTAGGGACAGGTTCCGGTCTGGGGCCAACGTCCTGACTTTC
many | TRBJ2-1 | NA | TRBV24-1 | CATSDAGWNEQFF | TGTGCCACCAGTGATGCAGGGTGGAATGAGCAGTTCTTC
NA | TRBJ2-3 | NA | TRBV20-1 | CSARDRDFRRPQQTQYF | TGCAGTGCTAGGGATCGCGATTTCCGGAGACCTCAGCAGACGCAGTATTTT
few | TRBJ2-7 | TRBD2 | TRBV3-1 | CASSQVGTISYEQYF | TGTGCCAGCAGCCAAGTCGGGACTATCTCCTACGAGCAGTACTTC
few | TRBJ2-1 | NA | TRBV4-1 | CASSQKDRNSYNEQFF | TGCGCCAGCAGCCAAAAAGACAGGAATTCCTACAATGAGCAGTTCTTC
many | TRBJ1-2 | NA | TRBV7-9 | CASSLQDNYGYTF | TGTGCCAGCAGTCTACAGGATAACTATGGCTACACCTTC
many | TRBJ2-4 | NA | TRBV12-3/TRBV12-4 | CASSLAGANIQYF | TGTGCCAGCAGTTTAGCAGGGGCGAACATTCAGTACTTC
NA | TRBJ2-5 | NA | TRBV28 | CASSQLEGGQETQYF | TGTGCCAGCAGTCAACTAGAAGGAGGCCAAGAGACCCAGTACTTC
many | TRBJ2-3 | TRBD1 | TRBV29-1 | CSLSGGTSTDTQYF | TGCAGCCTCTCAGGGGGAACTAGCACAGATACGCAGTATTTT
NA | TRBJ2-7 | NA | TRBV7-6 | CASSSPGHEQYF | TGTGCCAGCAGCTCCCCTGGCCACGAGCAGTACTTC
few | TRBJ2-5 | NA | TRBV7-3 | CASSPNREETQYF | TGTGCCAGCAGCCCCAACAGGGAAGAGACCCAGTACTTC
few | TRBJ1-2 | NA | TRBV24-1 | CATSDLQAGDFLPRNYGYTF | TGTGCCACCAGTGATTTGCAGGCCGGGGACTTCCTACCCCGTAACTATGGCTACACCTTC
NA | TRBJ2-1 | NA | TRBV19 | CASSIRDNNNEQFF | TGTGCCAGTAGTATCCGGGACAACAACAATGAGCAGTTCTTC
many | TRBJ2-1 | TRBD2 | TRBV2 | CASSEASSGRGEQFF | TGTGCCAGCAGTGAAGCCTCTAGCGGGAGGGGTGAGCAGTTCTTC
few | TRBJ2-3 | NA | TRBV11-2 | CASSTVDTDTQYF | TGTGCCAGCAGCACAGTCGACACAGATACGCAGTATTTT
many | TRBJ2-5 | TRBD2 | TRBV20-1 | CSALAGDGETQYF | TGCAGTGCACTAGCGGGAGATGGAGAGACCCAGTACTTC
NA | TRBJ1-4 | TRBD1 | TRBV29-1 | CSVVRVLTGELFF | TGCAGCGTTGTGCGGGTCCTCACAGGGGAACTGTTTTTT
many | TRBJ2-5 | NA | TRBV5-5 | CASRHGQYQETQYF | TGTGCCAGCAGACACGGACAGTACCAAGAGACCCAGTACTTC